This T cell receptor beta chain derives from a study of Graves' ophthalmopathy and Graves' hyperthyroidism. The study, taken as a whole, reports: Prediction of ophthalmopathy progression reached 70.59% sensitivity and around 72% specificity.

TCR beta CDR3 amplification used RNA transcripts. First-round RT-PCR employed HTBI primers, with a second-round multiplex PCR after it. Via MiXCR, TCRdb re-called the multiplex PCR reads, giving one row per CDR3 protein. Altogether some 410,000 distinct CDR3 sequences are present, roughly 20% being singletons, with the ten largest covering roughly 3.2%. CDR3 length equals 15 residues. CDR1 MNHNS and CDR2 SASEGT come from the germline V gene. V was cut by 4 bases and J by 1 base, with 13 bases left in between. For this clonotype: Its target is unknown. A much larger clonotype is one base distant, so this may be a read error. The missing conserved phenylalanine or tryptophan at the end of this CDR3 makes a read error likely.

Certain patients, namely those with other autoimmune diseases, uncontrolled infections, pregnancy or lactation, were excluded. The authors isolated PBMCs from around 10 ml of fresh peripheral blood. The chain uses TRBV6-1 and TRBJ1-1; D is ambiguous. The clonotype originates from a woman between 18 and 29 years old with stable Graves' hyperthyroidism. Sequencing input: peripheral blood. The DNA of the CDR3 is TGTGCCAGCAGTGTCCTGGGCGGCACGAACACTGAAGCTTTCTAT. Protein sequence: CASSVLGGTNTEAFY.